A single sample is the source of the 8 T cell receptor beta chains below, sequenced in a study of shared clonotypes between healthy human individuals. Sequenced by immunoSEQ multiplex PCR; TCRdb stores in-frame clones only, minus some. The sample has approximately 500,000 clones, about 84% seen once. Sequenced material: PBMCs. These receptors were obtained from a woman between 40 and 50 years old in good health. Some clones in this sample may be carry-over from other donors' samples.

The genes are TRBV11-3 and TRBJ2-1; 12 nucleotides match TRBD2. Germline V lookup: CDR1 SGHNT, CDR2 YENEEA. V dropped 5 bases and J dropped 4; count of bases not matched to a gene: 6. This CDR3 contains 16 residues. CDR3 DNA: TGTGCCAGCAGCCAGGGGACTAGCGGGTTATACAATGAGCAGTTCTTC. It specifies CASSQGTSGLYNEQFF. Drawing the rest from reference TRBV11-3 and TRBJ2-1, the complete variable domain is EAGVVQSPRYKIIEKKQPVAFWCNPISGHNTLYWYLQNLGQGPELLIRYENEEAVDDSQLPKDRFSAERLKGVDSTLKIQPAELGDSAVYLCASSQGTSGLYNEQFFGPGTRLTVL.

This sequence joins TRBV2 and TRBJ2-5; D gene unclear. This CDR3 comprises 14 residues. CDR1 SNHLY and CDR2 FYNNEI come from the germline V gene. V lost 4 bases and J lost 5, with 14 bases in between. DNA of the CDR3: TGTGCCAGCAGTGCCACGATGGGCGATGAGACCCAGTACTTC. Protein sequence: CASSATMGDETQYF.

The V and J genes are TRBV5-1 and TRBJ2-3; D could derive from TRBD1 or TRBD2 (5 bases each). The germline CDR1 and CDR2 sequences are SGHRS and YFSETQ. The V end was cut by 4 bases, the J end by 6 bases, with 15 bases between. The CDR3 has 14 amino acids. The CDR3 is CASSPLRGGDTQYF. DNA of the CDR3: TGCGCCAGCAGCCCTCTGAGGGGCGGGGATACGCAGTATTTT.

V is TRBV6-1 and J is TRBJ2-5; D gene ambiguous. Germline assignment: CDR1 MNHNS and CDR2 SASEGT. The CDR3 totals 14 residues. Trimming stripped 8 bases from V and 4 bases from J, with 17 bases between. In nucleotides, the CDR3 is TGTGCCAGCGCGGTCCTACCGTCTTCAGAGACCCAGTACTTC. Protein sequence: CASAVLPSSETQYF.

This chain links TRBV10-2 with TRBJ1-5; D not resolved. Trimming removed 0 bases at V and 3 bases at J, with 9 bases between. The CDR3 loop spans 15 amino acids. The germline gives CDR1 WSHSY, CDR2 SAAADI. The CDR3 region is CASSESMPFNQPQHF. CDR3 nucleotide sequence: TGCGCCAGCAGTGAGTCGATGCCGTTCAATCAGCCCCAGCATTTT.

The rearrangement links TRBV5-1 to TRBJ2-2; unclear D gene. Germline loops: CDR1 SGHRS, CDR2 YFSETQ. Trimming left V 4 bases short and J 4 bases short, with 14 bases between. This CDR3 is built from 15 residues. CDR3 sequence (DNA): TGCGCCAGCAGCCTCGCACCCCCGGGCACCGGGGAGCTGTTTTTT. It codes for CASSLAPPGTGELFF.

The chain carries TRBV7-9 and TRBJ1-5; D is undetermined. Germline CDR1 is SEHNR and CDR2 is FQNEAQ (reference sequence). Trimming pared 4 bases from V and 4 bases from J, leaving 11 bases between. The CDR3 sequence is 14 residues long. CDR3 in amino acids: CASSSSMENQPQHF. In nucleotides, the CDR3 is TGTGCCAGCAGCTCATCCATGGAGAATCAGCCCCAGCATTTT.

CDR3 sequence: CASSIGEQVGETQYF. In DNA, the CDR3 is TGTGCCAGTAGTATAGGGGAGCAGGTCGGAGAGACCCAGTACTTC. The chain links TRBV19 to TRBJ2-5, with D tentatively TRBD2 (5 bases). The germline V and J ends were trimmed by 1 base and 4 bases, with 13 bases remaining between them. Germline assignment: CDR1 LNHDA and CDR2 SQIVND (reference sequence). The CDR3 loop spans 15 amino acids.